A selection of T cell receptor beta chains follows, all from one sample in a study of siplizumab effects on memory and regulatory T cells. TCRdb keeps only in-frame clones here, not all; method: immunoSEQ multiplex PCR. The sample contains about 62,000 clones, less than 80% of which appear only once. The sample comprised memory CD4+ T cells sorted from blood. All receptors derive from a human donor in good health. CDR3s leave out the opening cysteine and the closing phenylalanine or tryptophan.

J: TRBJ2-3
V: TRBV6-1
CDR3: ASSERWETDTQY

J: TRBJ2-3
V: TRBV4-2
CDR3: ASSQDPPTSGYTDTQY

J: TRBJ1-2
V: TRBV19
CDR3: ASKNSGTGGTHGYT

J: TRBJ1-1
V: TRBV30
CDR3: AWSARGTEAF

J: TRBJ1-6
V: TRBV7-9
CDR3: ASSLDSSYNSPLH

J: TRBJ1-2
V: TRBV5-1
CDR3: ASSTEPGSNYGYT

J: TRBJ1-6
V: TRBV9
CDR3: ASSAQGSPLH

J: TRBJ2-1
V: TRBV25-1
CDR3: ASSVGDRNEQF

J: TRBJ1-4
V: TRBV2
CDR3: ASSVSGAREKLF

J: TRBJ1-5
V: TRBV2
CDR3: ASSGQGEPNQPQH

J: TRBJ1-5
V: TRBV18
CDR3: ASSPDSNQPQH

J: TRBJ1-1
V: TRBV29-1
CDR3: SVLDRGRGNTEAF

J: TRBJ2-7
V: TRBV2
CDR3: ASSESSVPGYEQY